These T cell receptor beta chains were read from a single sample in a study of blood T cell repertoires in COVID-19. Sequenced by immunoSEQ multiplex PCR; TCRdb stores in-frame clones only, minus some. This table holds around 130,000 clones, 88% found once. The specimen sequenced was peripheral blood. All receptors come from a human donor with COVID-19, enrolled during active disease. The donor label of this sample is uncertain. CDR3s include the opening cysteine and the closing phenylalanine or tryptophan. A D gene is named only where the DNA matches it firmly. Part of the rows lack a size; the others show once, few, many or a class for expanded clones.

d_gene | j_gene | v_gene | abundance | CDR3nt | CDR3aa
NA | TRBJ1-2 | TRBV12-3/TRBV12-4 | NA | TGTGCCAGCAGCGACAGCCCTAACTATGGCTACACCTTC | CASSDSPNYGYTF
NA | TRBJ2-3 | TRBV5-4 | NA | TGTGCCAGCATGGCCGGGACAACTAACACAGATACGCAGTATTTT | CASMAGTTNTDTQYF
TRBD1 | TRBJ1-2 | TRBV5-1 | NA | TGCGCCAGCAGCCCCCCGGGACAGGCCTATGGCTACACCTTC | CASSPPGQAYGYTF
NA | TRBJ2-3 | TRBV14 | NA | TGTGCCAGCAGCCAAGATACAGCGTCTAGGGGAGATACGCAGTATTTT | CASSQDTASRGDTQYF
NA | TRBJ2-5 | TRBV20-1 | once | TGCAGGGCCTCTGGTGGAGAGACCCAGTACTTC | CRASGGETQYF
NA | TRBJ1-3 | TRBV6-1 | few | TGTGCCAGCAGTGAAGGTCGGGCAGACGGACTCTCTGGAAACACCATATATTTT | CASSEGRADGLSGNTIYF
NA | TRBJ1-1 | TRBV25-1 | NA | TGTGCCAGCACCTCCCCGGGTGCGGAACGGAACACTGAAGCTTTCTTT | CASTSPGAERNTEAFF
NA | TRBJ1-5 | TRBV7-2 | NA | TGTGCCAGCAGCCCTGGGGGGTATCAGCCCCAGCATTTT | CASSPGGYQPQHF
NA | TRBJ1-1 | TRBV18 | NA | TGTGCCAGCTCACCACCGATCGGAGGGTTATCCCCTGAAGCTTTCTTT | CASSPPIGGLSPEAFF
NA | TRBJ1-1 | TRBV7-9 | NA | TGTGCCAGCAGCGGACAACAAAACACTGAAGCTTTCTTT | CASSGQQNTEAFF
TRBD1 | TRBJ1-5 | TRBV27 | NA | TGTGCCAGCACTGGACAGGGTGCTGGTCAGCCCCAGCATTTT | CASTGQGAGQPQHF
NA | TRBJ1-3 | TRBV9 | NA | TGTGCCAGCAGCGTAAATGGCGAAGGGGGTTTTGGAAACACCATATATTTT | CASSVNGEGGFGNTIYF
NA | TRBJ1-1 | TRBV5-1 | NA | TGCGCCAGCAGCAACAGCCTTACTGAAGCTTTCTTT | CASSNSLTEAFF
NA | TRBJ1-4 | TRBV24-1 | NA | TGTGCCACCAGTGATAACAGGTTACGTAATGAAAAACTGTTTTTT | CATSDNRLRNEKLFF
TRBD1 | TRBJ1-1 | TRBV29-1 | NA | TGCAGCGGGGTGACAGGGAATTTGAACACTGAAGCTTTCTTT | CSGVTGNLNTEAFF
TRBD1 | TRBJ1-1 | TRBV6-4 | once | TGTGCCAGCAGTGACTCTGACAGGGGGACTGAAGCTTTCTTT | CASSDSDRGTEAFF
NA | TRBJ1-3 | TRBV14 | NA | TGTGCCAGCAGCCAACAGACAGCCTCTGGAAACACCATATATTTT | CASSQQTASGNTIYF
NA | TRBJ1-5 | TRBV3-1/TRBV3-2 | NA | TGTGCCAGCAGCCAAGATCTGAGTCAGCCCCAGCATTTT | CASSQDLSQPQHF
TRBD2 | TRBJ2-5 | TRBV5-5 | NA | TGTGCCAGCCAACTAGCGGGGGGGCCCTGGGAGACCCAGTACTTC | CASQLAGGPWETQYF
TRBD1 | TRBJ1-1 | TRBV7-9 | NA | TGTGCCAGCAGGTCAAACCCCCGACAGGGTTTGAACACTGAAGCTTTCTTT | CASRSNPRQGLNTEAFF
NA | TRBJ2-7 | TRBV18 | NA | TGTGCCAGCTCACCACCGGGACAAGACCTACGAGGGCAGTACTTC | CASSPPGQDLRGQYF
NA | TRBJ1-2 | TRBV12-3/TRBV12-4 | NA | TGTGCCAGCAGTTTAGACGGAGATGGCTACACCTTC | CASSLDGDGYTF
TRBD1 | TRBJ2-7 | TRBV24-1 | NA | TGTGCCACCAGTGACACTGGACAGGCCTACTACGAGCAGTACTTC | CATSDTGQAYYEQYF
TRBD1 | TRBJ2-2 | TRBV5-6 | few | TGTGCCAGCAGCTTTGGACAGGTGAACACCGGGGAGCTGTTTTTT | CASSFGQVNTGELFF
NA | TRBJ1-1 | TRBV5-1 | NA | TGCGCCAGCAGTGAGTCTGGGCCTCAGAACACTGAAGCTTTCTTT | CASSESGPQNTEAFF
TRBD1 | TRBJ1-5 | TRBV15 | NA | TGTGCCACCAGCAGAGGACAGGGTTACAATCAGCCCCAGCATTTT | CATSRGQGYNQPQHF
NA | TRBJ1-1 | TRBV2 | NA | TGTGCCAGCAGTGTCGGTGAAGCTTTCTTT | CASSVGEAFF
TRBD2 | TRBJ2-7 | TRBV5-1 | NA | TGCGCCAGCGCGACTAGCGGGAGTTCCTACGAGCAGTACTTC | CASATSGSSYEQYF
TRBD1 | TRBJ1-1 | TRBV10-3 | NA | TGTGCCATCAGTGGGAGCCAGGGGGAGGCGAACACTGAAGCTTTCTTT | CAISGSQGEANTEAFF
TRBD1 | TRBJ1-2 | TRBV7-9 | NA | TGTGCCAGCAGCTCGGACAGGGACTATGGCTACACCTTC | CASSSDRDYGYTF
TRBD1 | TRBJ2-2 | TRBV7-7 | NA | TGTGCCAGCAGCTTACACCAGGGGGAGTCACCCGGGGAGCTGTTTTTT | CASSLHQGESPGELFF
NA | TRBJ1-6 | TRBV19 | once | TGTGCCAGTAGCGGTTACAATTCACCCCTCCACTTT | CASSGYNSPLHF
NA | TRBJ1-1 | TRBV7-9 | NA | TGTGCCAGCAGCCCGGACAGAATGGGCACTGAAGCTTTCTTT | CASSPDRMGTEAFF
TRBD1 | TRBJ1-2 | TRBV29-1 | NA | TGCAGCGTCGTGACAGGGGGAAATGACGGCTACACCTTC | CSVVTGGNDGYTF
NA | TRBJ2-5 | TRBV7-9 | NA | TGTGCCAGCAGCTTAGCGCCGGGCGGGGAGACCCAGTACTTC | CASSLAPGGETQYF
NA | TRBJ2-7 | TRBV30 | NA | TGTGCCTGGAGTGTCAGTTACGAGCAGTACTTC | CAWSVSYEQYF
NA | TRBJ2-1 | TRBV11-2 | once | TGTGCCAGCAGCATCCGGACAGAGGACAATGAGCAGTTCTTC | CASSIRTEDNEQFF
TRBD1 | TRBJ1-2 | TRBV5-1 | NA | TGCGCCAGCAGCAAGGGGATAGGGGGCGCGGACTATGGCTACACCTTC | CASSKGIGGADYGYTF
NA | TRBJ1-2 | TRBV6-5 | NA | TGTGCCAGCAGTTACAGGGAGTTCTCTTCTAACTATGGCTACACCTTC | CASSYREFSSNYGYTF
TRBD2 | TRBJ2-5 | TRBV7-9 | NA | TGTGCCAGCAGCGCCGGGACTAGCGGGGGGCCGGAGTACTTC | CASSAGTSGGPEYF
NA | TRBJ2-1 | TRBV11-2 | NA | TGTGCCAGCTGGGAGAAAGGATATGAGCAGTTCTTC | CASWEKGYEQFF
NA | TRBJ1-2 | TRBV9 | NA | TGTGCCAGCAGTAGTAGGTCGGGGAGCTATGGCTACACCTTC | CASSSRSGSYGYTF
NA | TRBJ1-5 | TRBV2 | few | TGTGCCAGCAGTGAAACGGACACCCTGGTGGATCAGCCCCAGCATTTT | CASSETDTLVDQPQHF
NA | TRBJ1-3 | TRBV18 | NA | TGTGCCAGCTCTCTAGGACAACCCCCCTCTGGAAACACCATATATTTT | CASSLGQPPSGNTIYF
NA | TRBJ2-1 | TRBV2 | NA | TGTGCCAGCAGTGAACAGGGGTCGGGCAATGAGCAGTTCTTC | CASSEQGSGNEQFF
NA | TRBJ1-3 | TRBV21-1 | NA | TGTGCCAGCAGCGCTCGTCCGATCCTTCATTACAGGGGGCGCTCTGGAAACACCATATATTTT | CASSARPILHYRGRSGNTIYF
NA | TRBJ1-2 | TRBV9 | NA | TGTGCCAGCAGCCCAGAACAGGGTAGCTCCTATGGCTACACCTTC | CASSPEQGSSYGYTF
NA | TRBJ1-3 | TRBV7-6 | NA | TGTGCCAGCAGCTTTCGACAGGCGGGCGAGGCTGGAAACACCATATATTTT | CASSFRQAGEAGNTIYF